This TCR beta chain was recovered during a study of T cell responses to AZD1222 COVID-19 vaccine. Profiled with immunoSEQ multiplex PCR; TCRdb holds only in-frame clones, not every one. The data contain 150,000 to 200,000 clones, about 90% of them seen just once; the ten biggest clones take up about 6%. Study-wide points: Just five or six AZD1222 recipients were seropositive at baseline. Repertoires in all cases were sampled only once the peak T cell response had passed.

This clone was detected only a few times. Its antigen is unknown. Germline lookup yields CDR1 ENHRY and CDR2 SYGVKD. Trimming stripped 4 bases from V and 1 base from J, with 10 bases between. CDR3 length: 14 amino acids. Sequencing was performed on peripheral blood, taken on day 0 of AZD1222 vaccination. The receptor was isolated from an adult in good health. The chain combines TRBV10-3 with TRBJ1-1; D perhaps matches TRBD1 (5 bases). Written as DNA, the CDR3 is TGTGCCATCAGTGTAGGGGAGTCGAACACTGAAGCTTTCTTT. The encoded protein is CAISVGESNTEAFF.